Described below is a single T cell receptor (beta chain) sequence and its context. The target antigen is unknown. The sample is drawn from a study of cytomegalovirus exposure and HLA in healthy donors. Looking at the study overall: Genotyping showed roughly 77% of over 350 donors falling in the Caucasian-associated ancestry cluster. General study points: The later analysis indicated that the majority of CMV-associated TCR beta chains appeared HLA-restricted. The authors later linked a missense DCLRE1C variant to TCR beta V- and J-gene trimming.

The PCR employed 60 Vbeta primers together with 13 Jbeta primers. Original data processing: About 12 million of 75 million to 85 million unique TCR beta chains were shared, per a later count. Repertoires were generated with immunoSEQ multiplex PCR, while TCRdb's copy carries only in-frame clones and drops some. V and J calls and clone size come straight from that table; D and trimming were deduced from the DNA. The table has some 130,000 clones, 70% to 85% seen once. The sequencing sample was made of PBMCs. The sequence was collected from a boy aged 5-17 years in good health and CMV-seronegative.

The CDR3 region is CASSQTSGGLGGELFF. The CDR3, as DNA: TGTGCCAGCAGTCAGACTAGCGGGGGTCTTGGTGGGGAGCTGTTTTTT. The rearrangement uses TRBV2 and TRBJ2-2; 12 nucleotides line up with TRBD2. The CDR3 has 16 residues. Losses at the gene ends were 5 bases for V and 8 bases for J; bases not matched to a gene: 9. The germline V gene has CDR1 SNHLY and CDR2 FYNNEI.